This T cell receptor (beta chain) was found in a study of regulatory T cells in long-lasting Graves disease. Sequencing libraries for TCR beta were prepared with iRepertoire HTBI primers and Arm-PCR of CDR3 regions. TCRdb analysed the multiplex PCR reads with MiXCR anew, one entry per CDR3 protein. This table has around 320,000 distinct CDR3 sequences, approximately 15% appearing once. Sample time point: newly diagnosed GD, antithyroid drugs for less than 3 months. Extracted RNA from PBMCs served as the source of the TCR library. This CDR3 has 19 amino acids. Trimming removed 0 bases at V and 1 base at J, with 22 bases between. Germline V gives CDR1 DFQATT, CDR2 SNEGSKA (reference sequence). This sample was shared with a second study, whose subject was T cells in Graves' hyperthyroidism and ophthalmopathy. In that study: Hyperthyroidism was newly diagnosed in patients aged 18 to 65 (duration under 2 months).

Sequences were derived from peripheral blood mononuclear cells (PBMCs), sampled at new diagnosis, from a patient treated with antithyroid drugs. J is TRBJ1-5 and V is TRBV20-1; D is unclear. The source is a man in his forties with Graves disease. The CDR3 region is CSARDSDNSPIMSNQPQHF. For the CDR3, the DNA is TGCAGTGCTAGAGATTCAGATAACAGCCCCATAATGAGCAATCAGCCCCAGCATTTT.